This T cell receptor beta chain was recorded in a study of T-cell reconstitution after alpha-beta-depleted transplantation in children. Preparation of the TCRbeta library involved a method that used unique molecular identifiers. Each CDR3 protein is one row after TCRdb ran MiXCR on the PCR reads. The sample yields 300,000 to 400,000 distinct CDR3 sequences, about 14% seen once. In this sample, this clonotype turned up many times. Germline CDR1 and CDR2: ENHRY and SYGVKD. V lost 4 bases to trimming and J lost 5 bases; unmatched junction nucleotides: 8. This CDR3 is 15 amino acids long. V usage is TRBV10-3 and J usage is TRBJ1-2; the match to TRBD1 covers 9 bases. The clonotype was recovered from a human donor who donated a stem cell graft to a child with Fanconi anemia. This material consisted of PBMCs, taken from the stem cell graft. The CDR3 here is CAISARQGEGYGYTF. In nucleotides, the CDR3 is TGTGCCATCAGTGCACGACAGGGGGAGGGTTATGGCTACACCTTC.